These 28 T cell receptor beta chains came from one sample sequenced in a study of Graves' ophthalmopathy and Graves' hyperthyroidism (dated by TCRdb to 2016 to 2019). The sequencer was an Illumina HiSeq 2000. TCR beta CDR3 regions were amplified from RNA transcripts for repertoire sequencing. The first round of RT-PCR was done with HTBI primers and the Qiagen OneStep RT-PCR kit, and was followed by a second round of multiplex PCR, then size selection and purification. TCRdb reprocessed the public reads (quality trimming at Q25 with fastp, clone calling with MiXCR) and kept in-frame beta chains. Under each unique CDR3 protein, matching rows form one entry showing the most common genes and DNA. This sample comprises 600,000 to 700,000 distinct CDR3 sequences, under 50% of them detected only once. 3% to 3.5% of the sample is in the top ten clones. The material sequenced was peripheral blood. The receptors were gathered from an adult man with Graves' ophthalmopathy.

The V gene is TRBV29-1, the J gene TRBJ2-5; D could derive from TRBD1 or TRBD2 (5 bases each). Germline V gene data show CDR1 as SQVTM and CDR2 as ANQGSEA. The V end lost 4 bases, the J end lost 9 bases, and 18 bases lay between the germline ends. CDR3 length equals 13 residues. The CDR3 protein is CSVGQGPNQPQYF. The DNA of the CDR3 is TGCAGCGTTGGCCAGGGACCGAATCAGCCCCAGTACTTC.

This clonotype has a count of ten or more. This chain connects TRBV7-8 to TRBJ1-1; tentative D call: TRBD1 (5 bases). The V end was cut by 8 bases, the J end by 0 bases, with 25 bases between. Germline CDR1 is SGHVS and CDR2 is FQNEAQ. There are 18 residues in the CDR3. This CDR3 reads CASRPGLGGGIMNTEAFF. The CDR3 nucleotides read TGTGCCAGCCGGCCCGGGCTGGGGGGAGGGATCATGAACACTGAAGCTTTCTTT.

On this clonotype itself: At one of its ends the junction is not consistent with the germline gene, which may arise from a read error. V is TRBV10-2 and J is TRBJ1-3, with D tentatively TRBD1 (6 bases). Germline CDR1 reads WSHSY; CDR2 reads SAAADI. The CDR3 runs to 13 residues. CDR3 residues: CASVGRGGNTINF. CDR3 nucleotide sequence: TGCGCCAGCGTCGGTAGGGGGGGAAACACCATAAATTTT.

The chain is built from TRBV10-2 and TRBJ1-1, with D hard to call. The CDR3 has 13 residues. The germline V gene encodes CDR1 WSHSY and CDR2 SAAADI. The V gene lost 0 bases and the J gene lost 1 base, with 3 bases spanning the gap. This CDR3 reads CASSESKNTEAFF. CDR3 sequence (DNA): TGCGCCAGCAGTGAGTCAAAGAACACTGAAGCTTTCTTT.

There are many counts of this clonotype. V and J are TRBV12-3 or TRBV12-4 and TRBJ2-6, with D perhaps TRBD2 (5 bases). The length of the CDR3 is 16 residues. The germline V and J ends were trimmed by 7 bases and 0 bases, with 13 bases remaining between them. CDR3 in amino acids: CASTTRLISGANVLTF. The CDR3 DNA reads as TGTGCCAGCACCACCCGACTAATCTCTGGGGCCAACGTCCTGACTTTC.

For this clonotype: A much larger clonotype is one base distant, so this may be a read error. CDR3 region: CASPRTGGEQYF. CDR3 DNA: TGTGCCAGCCCCCGGACAGGGGGCGAGCAGTACTTC. The V and J genes are TRBV6-1 and TRBJ2-7, with 10 bases identical to TRBD1. The CDR3 covers 12 residues. Germline assignment: CDR1 MNHNS and CDR2 SASEGT. V trimming: 8 bases; J trimming: 6 bases; junction bases outside the gene matches: 4.

This clonotype was seen a handful of times. CDR3 sequence reads: CAWSLNNSPLHF. The CDR3 DNA follows: TGTGCCTGGAGTCTTAACAATTCACCCCTCCACTTT. The rearrangement links TRBV30 to TRBJ1-6; D call uncertain. This CDR3 comprises 12 residues. V was cut by 2 bases and J by 7 bases, with 6 bases left in between. The germline CDR1 and CDR2 sequences are GTSNPN and SVGIG (reference sequence).

This clonotype occurred a few times. The chain recombines TRBV3-1 with TRBJ2-7; D uncertain. Germline V gene data show CDR1 as LGHDT and CDR2 as YNNKEL (reference sequence). The CDR3 has 11 residues. Between the trimmed V and J ends, which lost 1 base and 9 bases, there was a span of 7 bases. The CDR3 spells CASSQVDVQYF. DNA for the CDR3: TGTGCCAGCAGCCAAGTCGATGTGCAGTACTTC.

Ten or more counts support this clonotype. The genes are TRBV19 and TRBJ1-5; D ambiguous. The V and J ends lost 0 bases and 8 bases respectively, with 14 bases between them. CDR1 and CDR2 (germline): LNHDA, SQIVND (reference sequence). The CDR3 sequence is 15 residues long. The CDR3 coding sequence is TGTGCCAGTAGTATAGATCACGCTCTGAGGGAGCCCCAGCATTTT. Its protein is CASSIDHALREPQHF. Full variable domain (missing parts from reference TRBV19 and TRBJ1-5): DGGITQSPKYLFRKEGQNVTLSCEQNLNHDAMYWYRQDPGQGLRLIYYSQIVNDFQKGDIAEGYSVSREKKESFPLTVTSAQKNPTAFYLCASSIDHALREPQHFGDGTRLSIL.

This chain uses TRBV10-3 with TRBJ2-7; possibly TRBD1 or TRBD2 for D (5 bases each). This CDR3 comprises 12 residues. Germline CDR1 is ENHRY and CDR2 is SYGVKD. With 10 bases removed from V and 5 bases from J, the gap between germline ends came to 15 bases. The CDR3 DNA reads TGTGCCAGCAGGGACCCCGGGGACGAGCAGTACTTC. It translates to CASRDPGDEQYF.

The J gene is TRBJ1-2, the V gene TRBV20-1; TRBD1 agrees at 8 bases. J was trimmed by 4 bases and V by 5 bases; bases with no gene match: 9. The CDR3 totals 14 residues. Germline V lookup: CDR1 DFQATT, CDR2 SNEGSKA (reference sequence). The CDR3 region has the DNA TGCAGTGCTGACGGACAGGGAATGGGCTATGGCTACACCTTC. This sequence encodes CSADGQGMGYGYTF.

The chain links TRBV11-1 to TRBJ2-2, with D perhaps matching TRBD1 (6 bases). CDR1 is SGHAT and CDR2 is FQDESV in the germline V gene (reference sequence). The CDR3 is 13 residues long. Trimming cost V 5 bases and J 12 bases, with 16 bases left between them. The CDR3 sequence: CASSVEQGGKLFF. The CDR3 DNA is TGTGCCAGCAGCGTTGAACAGGGCGGAAAGCTGTTTTTT.

On this clonotype itself: This may arise from a read error, as a much more abundant clone is one base away. This sequence joins TRBV7-8 and TRBJ2-7, with 11 bases identical to TRBD2. With 5 bases clipped from V and 3 bases from J, the junction kept 6 bases outside the gene matches. The V gene's germline CDR1 is SGHVS and CDR2 FQNEAQ. CDR3 size: 15 residues. The CDR3 bases are TGTGCCAGCAGCCCCAAACTAGCGGGAGACTACGAGCAGTACTTC. This codes for CASSPKLAGDYEQYF.

The V and J genes are TRBV7-8 and TRBJ2-7; 9 nucleotides align to TRBD1. Trimming removed 7 bases from V and 4 bases from J; junction bases left unmatched: 8. The CDR3 spans 14 residues. Germline CDR1 is SGHVS and CDR2 is FQNEAQ. The CDR3 bases are TGTGCCAGCAAAACCGGGACAGGGTTTTACGAGCAGTACTTC. Protein: CASKTGTGFYEQYF.

The chain employs TRBV10-3 and TRBJ2-7; 7 bases are shared with TRBD1. J gave up 0 bases and V 6 bases, and 8 bases lay outside the gene matches. The CDR3 is made up of 15 amino acids. Germline loops: CDR1 ENHRY, CDR2 SYGVKD. CDR3 sequence reads: CAISDYGQDSYEQYF. The CDR3 DNA reads TGTGCCATCAGCGATTACGGACAGGACTCCTACGAGCAGTACTTC.

This clonotype was seen only a few times. The rearrangement links TRBV5-1 to TRBJ2-7; no reliable D call. Germline-derived CDR1 and CDR2 are SGHRS and YFSETQ. The CDR3 runs 14 residues. Trimming stripped 1 base from V and 0 bases from J, with 8 bases between. This CDR3 is CASSLKGNSYEQYF. The CDR3 DNA sequence: TGCGCCAGCAGCTTGAAAGGGAACTCCTACGAGCAGTACTTC.

This clonotype was counted many times. The chain is built from TRBV9 and TRBJ1-2, with D unclear. The CDR3 is 12 amino acids. The germline V gene has CDR1 SGDLS and CDR2 YYNGEE. Trimming cost V 3 bases and J 7 bases, with 10 bases left between them. CDR3 sequence: CASSGVTGGYTF. The CDR3 region has the DNA TGTGCCAGCAGCGGGGTTACGGGTGGCTACACCTTC.

V gene TRBV25-1 combines with J gene TRBJ1-4, with 9 positions matching TRBD1. V trimming: 2 bases; J trimming: 2 bases; junction bases outside the gene matches: 6. Germline CDR1 and CDR2: MGHDK and SYGVNS. The CDR3 is made up of 17 amino acids. For the CDR3, the DNA is TGTGCCAGCAGTGAACGGGGGACAGGGCCGACTAATGAAAAACTGTTTTTT. Residues: CASSERGTGPTNEKLFF.

This clonotype has a count of ten or more. The rearrangement joins TRBV11-1 to TRBJ2-5; TRBD1 might be the D (6 bases). Trimming shortened V by 5 bases and J by 5 bases, and 15 bases separated the two germline ends. Germline V gene sequence: CDR1 SGHAT, CDR2 FQDESV (reference sequence). There are 14 residues in the CDR3. This chain's CDR3 is CASSQMGAAETQYF. The CDR3 region has the DNA TGTGCCAGCAGCCAAATGGGGGCCGCGGAGACCCAGTACTTC.

V gene TRBV30 combines with J gene TRBJ1-6; D ambiguous. Between the trimmed V and J ends, which lost 0 bases and 7 bases, there was a span of 7 bases. Germline V gene sequence: CDR1 GTSNPN, CDR2 SVGIG (reference sequence). This CDR3 spans 13 amino acids. CDR3 sequence (DNA): TGTGCCTGGAGTGTACATGTAAATTCACCCCTCCACTTT. The encoded protein is CAWSVHVNSPLHF.

This clonotype was seen only once. The chain couples TRBV29-1 to TRBJ2-5; 8 positions match TRBD2. The CDR3 spans 18 residues. Trimming cost V 0 bases and J 5 bases; bases outside gene matches: 17. Germline loops: CDR1 SQVTM, CDR2 ANQGSEA. The CDR3 coding sequence is TGCAGCGTTGAAGATGTTAGCGGAGGGCGGGGGGCCAGGGAGACCCAGTACTTC. Translating gives CSVEDVSGGRGARETQYF.

This clonotype was recorded only once. This chain connects TRBV29-1 to TRBJ2-5, with TRBD1 matching over 12 bases. The J segment lost 4 bases and the V segment lost 4 bases, leaving 4 bases of the junction unmatched. Germline lookup yields CDR1 SQVTM and CDR2 ANQGSEA. The CDR3 extends over 14 amino acids. CDR3 bases: TGCAGCGTTGTGGGGACAGGGGGCGCAGAGACCCAGTACTTC. It yields the protein CSVVGTGGAETQYF.

The table lists this clonotype with many counts. The genes are TRBV19 and TRBJ1-1; D call uncertain. The germline V gene has CDR1 LNHDA and CDR2 SQIVND (reference sequence). This CDR3 region has 15 residues. With 5 bases removed from V and 8 bases from J, the gap between germline ends came to 21 bases. CDR3: CASSEVAAGQREAFF. CDR3 nucleotide sequence: TGTGCCAGTAGTGAAGTTGCTGCCGGGCAGCGCGAAGCTTTCTTT. Variable domain in full (rest from reference TRBV19 and TRBJ1-1): DGGITQSPKYLFRKEGQNVTLSCEQNLNHDAMYWYRQDPGQGLRLIYYSQIVNDFQKGDIAEGYSVSREKKESFPLTVTSAQKNPTAFYLCASSEVAAGQREAFFGQGTRLTVV.

This clonotype showed up many times. The V call is TRBV29-1, the J call TRBJ1-1; 9 nucleotides match TRBD1. CDR1 is SQVTM and CDR2 is ANQGSEA in the germline V gene. The V gene end was trimmed by 7 bases and the J gene end by 4 bases; junction bases not matched to a gene: 4. CDR3 length: 12 amino acids. CDR3 coding DNA: TGCAGCGCCGCGACAGGGGGCACTGAAGCTTTCTTT. This sequence encodes CSAATGGTEAFF.

The J gene is TRBJ1-1, the V gene TRBV27, with a weak D call TRBD1 (5 bases). Germline V gives CDR1 MNHEY, CDR2 SMNVEV (reference sequence). V lost 6 bases, J lost 4 bases, and 15 bases lay in between. The CDR3 loop spans 14 amino acids. CDR3 sequence: CASSPGRGGTEAFF. The DNA for the CDR3 is TGTGCCAGCAGCCCAGGGCGCGGTGGCACTGAAGCTTTCTTT.

This clonotype was counted a few times. V is TRBV6-6 and J is TRBJ1-2; D remains unclear. Germline V gene lookup returns CDR1 MNHNY and CDR2 SVGAGI (reference sequence). V lost 6 bases and J 4 bases, leaving 9 bases between the germline ends. CDR3 length: 12 residues. The CDR3 loop reads CASRRLSYGYTF. CDR3 bases: TGTGCCAGCAGGCGTTTGTCCTATGGCTACACCTTC.

The gene calls are TRBV7-2 and TRBJ1-1; D gene ambiguous. This CDR3 has 14 residues. The germline CDR1 and CDR2 sequences are SGHTA and FQGNSA. The germline V and J ends were trimmed by 0 bases and 5 bases, with 10 bases remaining between them. The CDR3 DNA is TGTGCCAGCAGCTTAGCGGCCGGGGAGACTGAAGCTTTCTTT. Encoded protein: CASSLAAGETEAFF.

Many counts were recorded for this clonotype. V is TRBV20-1 and J is TRBJ1-4, with 7 bases identical to TRBD1. CDR3 size: 15 residues. After removal of 2 bases from V and 1 base from J, the junction contained 4 bases not matched to a gene. Germline values: CDR1 DFQATT, CDR2 SNEGSKA (reference sequence). CDR3 nucleotide sequence: TGCAGTGCTAGACCACACAGGGGAACTAATGAAAAACTGTTTTTT. Protein: CSARPHRGTNEKLFF.